These 19 T cell receptor beta chains came from one sample sequenced in a study of OX40 agonist ivuxolimab in advanced cancers. The assay was immunoSEQ multiplex PCR, and TCRdb's table has in-frame clones only and misses some. The repertoire has approximately 70,000 clones, roughly nine tenths of them found once; the top ten carry about 0.42%. Here the sequenced sample was CD4+ or CD8+ T cells sorted from blood, taken in a trial of the OX40 agonist ivuxolimab. These receptors came from an adult with an advanced solid tumor such as melanoma, head and neck, liver or kidney cancer.

V is TRBV6-5 and J is TRBJ1-2; D is unresolved. There are 13 residues in the CDR3. CDR1 is MNHEY and CDR2 is SVGAGI in the germline V gene. The germline V and J ends were trimmed by 0 bases and 8 bases, with 10 bases remaining between them. CDR3 DNA sequence: TGTGCCAGCAGTTACTCTCCCCTACGCGGCTACACCTTC. It encodes CASSYSPLRGYTF.

The chain employs TRBV19 and TRBJ2-7; D possibly uses TRBD1 or TRBD2 (5 bases each). Germline V gene sequence: CDR1 LNHDA, CDR2 SQIVND (reference sequence). V was trimmed by 0 bases and J by 6 bases, leaving 12 bases between them. The CDR3 runs 14 residues. CDR3 nucleotides: TGTGCCAGTAGTATAGATATCGGGGCGGGCGAGCAGTACTTC. It codes for CASSIDIGAGEQYF.

The chain joins TRBV27 to TRBJ2-1, with D possibly being TRBD1 (6 bases). Per the germline V gene, CDR1 is MNHEY and CDR2 is SMNVEV (reference sequence). CDR3 length: 13 amino acids. The germline V and J ends were trimmed by 4 bases and 4 bases, with 8 bases remaining between them. CDR3 in DNA: TGTGCCAGCAGTTACCAGGGGTACAATGAGCAGTTCTTC. Its translation is CASSYQGYNEQFF.

This sequence joins TRBV4-3 and TRBJ2-7; TRBD2 matches 9 bases. The germline V gene encodes CDR1 LGHNA and CDR2 YSLEER. Trimming removed 0 bases from V and 2 bases from J; junction bases left unmatched: 8. This CDR3 has 17 amino acids. CDR3 in amino acids: CASSQESSGSPPYEQYF. In nucleotides, the CDR3 is TGCGCCAGCAGCCAAGAAAGTAGCGGGAGCCCTCCCTACGAGCAGTACTTC.

This rearrangement joins TRBV7-9 to TRBJ2-5, with 11 positions matching TRBD2. The V segment lost 0 bases and the J segment 3 bases; nucleotides outside the gene matches: 0. The CDR3 covers 15 residues. Germline-derived CDR1 and CDR2 are SEHNR and FQNEAQ (reference sequence). The CDR3 coding sequence is TGTGCCAGCAGCTTAGCGGGACTAGCGGAAGAGACCCAGTACTTC. Amino acids: CASSLAGLAEETQYF. Supplemented by reference TRBV7-9 and TRBJ2-5, the full variable domain reads DTGVSQNPRHKITKRGQNVTFRCDPISEHNRLYWYRQTLGQGPEFLTYFQNEAQLEKSRLLSDRFSAERPKGSFSTLEIQRTEQGDSAMYLCASSLAGLAEETQYFGPGTRLLVL.

V usage is TRBV29-1 and J usage is TRBJ2-1; 7 bases map to TRBD2. This CDR3 spans 15 amino acids. The germline V gene has CDR1 SQVTM and CDR2 ANQGSEA. V trimming: 3 bases; J trimming: 5 bases; junction bases outside the gene matches: 10. CDR3 sequence reads: CSVDRVGSGNNEQFF. The CDR3 coding sequence is TGCAGCGTTGATCGCGTCGGGAGCGGGAACAATGAGCAGTTCTTC.

The gene calls are TRBV30 and TRBJ1-6; TRBD1 might be the D (5 bases). The CDR3 is made up of 13 amino acids. V gave up 3 bases and J gave up 7 bases, with 10 bases separating them. CDR1 and CDR2 (germline): GTSNPN, SVGIG (reference sequence). Here the CDR3 reads CAWRPGPNSPLHF. CDR3 bases: TGTGCCTGGAGGCCGGGACCGAATTCACCCCTCCACTTT.

In its sample, this clone was seen a few times. The V and J genes are TRBV2 and TRBJ1-1, with 7 bases aligning to TRBD1. CDR1 SNHLY and CDR2 FYNNEI come from the germline V gene. J lost 5 bases, V lost 7 bases, and 7 bases had no gene match. The CDR3 loop spans 13 amino acids. DNA for the CDR3: TGTGCCAGCACTACACAGGGGTTAACTGAAGCTTTCTTT. It is translated as CASTTQGLTEAFF.

The V gene is TRBV5-6, the J gene TRBJ1-3; D is possibly TRBD1 (6 bases). Germline V CDR1 and CDR2: SGHDT, YYEEEE. CDR3 size: 14 residues. V lost 7 bases, J lost 4 bases, and 15 bases lay in between. For the CDR3, the DNA is TGTGCCAGCGGCGCGAGGGGGACCGGAAACACCATATATTTT. This encodes CASGARGTGNTIYF.

The rearrangement joins TRBV10-3 to TRBJ2-4; TRBD1 or TRBD2 may be the D gene (5 bases each). The V gene lost 2 bases and the J gene lost 6 bases, with 11 bases spanning the gap. The CDR3 length is 14 residues. Germline V gene sequence: CDR1 ENHRY, CDR2 SYGVKD. CDR3 bases: TGTGCCATCAGTGAGCCGGGGCGAGTAAACATTCAGTACTTC. The encoded protein is CAISEPGRVNIQYF.

The genes are TRBV6-5 and TRBJ1-6; D gene uncertain. Trimming shortened V by 0 bases and J by 10 bases, and 4 bases separated the two germline ends. Germline loops: CDR1 MNHEY, CDR2 SVGAGI. The CDR3 runs 12 residues. CDR3 nucleotides: TGTGCCAGCAGTTACTCGAGGTCACCCCTCCACTTT. Translation: CASSYSRSPLHF.

This chain connects TRBV18 to TRBJ2-1; 8 positions agree with TRBD1. V dropped 0 bases and J dropped 3; count of bases not matched to a gene: 13. Germline V gene sequence: CDR1 KGHSH, CDR2 LQKENI. This CDR3 is built from 19 residues. The CDR3 DNA reads as TGTGCCAGCTCACCACCGAATGGACAGGGTGGGAAAATCTACAATGAGCAGTTCTTC. Translation gives CASSPPNGQGGKIYNEQFF.

The chain employs TRBV7-2 and TRBJ1-4, with a tentative D call TRBD1 (5 bases). The CDR3 has 15 amino acids. Germline V lookup: CDR1 SGHTA, CDR2 FQGNSA. V was shortened by 4 bases and J by 8 bases, with 17 bases between the two germline ends. The CDR3: CASSSGGLGGEKLFF. Written as DNA, the CDR3 is TGTGCCAGCAGCTCGGGGGGACTGGGAGGGGAAAAACTGTTTTTT.

This chain connects TRBV11-3 to TRBJ2-7; 7 positions agree with TRBD1. The V segment lost 1 base and the J segment 3 bases; nucleotides outside the gene matches: 9. In germline, CDR1 is SGHNT, CDR2 YENEEA. This CDR3 has 16 residues. For the CDR3, the DNA is TGTGCCAGCAGCTTAGGGTTGACAGGGCAGGGCTACGAGCAGTACTTC. It yields the protein CASSLGLTGQGYEQYF.

The rearrangement joins TRBV4-1 to TRBJ1-2; 7 bases align to TRBD1. V lost 1 base and J lost 4; bases outside the gene matches: 6. Germline lookup yields CDR1 MGHRA and CDR2 YSYEKL. This CDR3 is 15 amino acids long. The chain's CDR3 is CASSQADRDVYGYTF. CDR3 DNA: TGCGCCAGCAGCCAAGCCGACAGGGACGTCTATGGCTACACCTTC.

CDR3 coding DNA: TGTGCCAGCAGCCCGGGACAGGGGAGGTTCGAGCAGTACTTC. Its protein product is CASSPGQGRFEQYF. The chain has TRBV7-2 and TRBJ2-7; 10 positions agree with TRBD1. Germline loops: CDR1 SGHTA, CDR2 FQGNSA. V lost 5 bases, J lost 6 bases, and 7 bases stayed unmatched. CDR3 length equals 14 residues.

J is TRBJ2-3 and V is TRBV10-3; a possible D gene is TRBD2 (6 bases). The CDR3 runs 14 residues. Per the germline V gene, CDR1 is ENHRY and CDR2 is SYGVKD. Trimming stripped 6 bases from V and 3 bases from J, with 13 bases between. The chain's CDR3 is CAISPKAGTDTQYF. CDR3 nucleotides: TGTGCCATCAGCCCGAAGGCGGGGACAGATACGCAGTATTTT.

This clone appeared once. CDR3 protein: CASSPNGAGGPGDTQYF. DNA for the CDR3: TGTGCCAGCTCACCAAACGGAGCGGGAGGGCCAGGTGATACGCAGTATTTT. The V gene is TRBV18, the J gene TRBJ2-3; TRBD2 matches at 10 bases. V lost 2 bases and J lost 6; bases outside the gene matches: 11. The CDR3 runs to 17 residues. Germline lookup yields CDR1 KGHSH and CDR2 LQKENI.

The J gene is TRBJ1-1, the V gene TRBV29-1; maybe TRBD1 (5 bases). The CDR3 extends over 14 amino acids. CDR1 and CDR2 (germline): SQVTM, ANQGSEA. Trimming stripped 6 bases from V and 5 bases from J, with 19 bases between. CDR3 protein: CSVEVGTVRTEAFF. The CDR3, as DNA: TGCAGCGTAGAGGTCGGGACGGTAAGAACTGAAGCTTTCTTT.